Presented here are 26 T cell receptor beta chains from one specimen sequenced in a study of neurological immune-mediated disorders. TCRdb itself ran the 5' RACE reads through MiXCR, one entry per CDR3 protein. The profile shows approximately 80,000 distinct CDR3 sequences, over 4.5% of them singletons. Noted time point: longitudinal time-point 2. What was sequenced was PBMCs. The receptors derive from a woman aged 60-75 years with multiple sclerosis.

This clonotype has just a few counts. The genes are TRBV20-1 and TRBJ1-2; D call uncertain. The CDR3 covers 13 residues. Germline V gene lookup returns CDR1 DFQATT and CDR2 SNEGSKA (reference sequence). V was trimmed by 6 bases and J by 8 bases, leaving 19 bases between them. CDR3 sequence: CSASGREGWGYTF. The CDR3 nucleotides are TGCAGTGCCTCGGGGAGAGAAGGTTGGGGCTACACCTTC.

The chain recombines TRBV7-9 with TRBJ2-3, with D uncertain. Germline-derived CDR1 and CDR2 are SEHNR and FQNEAQ (reference sequence). The ends were cut back, 5 bases at V and 3 bases at J, with 12 bases in the middle. This CDR3 is built from 14 residues. Written as DNA, the CDR3 is TGTGCCAGCAGCCAGAATTTCGAAACAGATACGCAGTATTTT. Its protein is CASSQNFETDTQYF.

The table lists this clonotype with many counts. The chain joins TRBV11-2 to TRBJ1-6; 8 bases are a match to TRBD1. Trimming took 5 bases from V and 9 from J; bases not matched to a gene: 9. Germline V gives CDR1 SGHAT, CDR2 FQNNGV. The CDR3 has 15 amino acids. The CDR3, as DNA: TGTGCCAGCAGCCACAGGGGGGGGATAAGTTCACCCCTCCACTTT. Amino acids: CASSHRGGISSPLHF.

Many counts were recorded for this clonotype. The chain is built from TRBV12-3 or TRBV12-4 and TRBJ1-1; no clear D gene. The CDR3 is 17 amino acids. V shed 1 base and J shed 0 bases, with 15 bases lying between them. The CDR3 protein is CASSLVPLRQMNTEAFF. CDR3 bases: TGTGCCAGCAGTTTAGTCCCACTACGTCAGATGAACACTGAAGCTTTCTTT.

The chain combines TRBV6-2 or TRBV6-3 with TRBJ1-1; TRBD1 matches 8 bases. The trim removed 5 bases at V and 6 bases at J, leaving 11 bases unmatched. The germline V gene has CDR1 MNHEY and CDR2 SVGEGT. The CDR3 is 15 residues long. DNA for the CDR3: TGTGCCAGCAGTAACCCGACAGGGGTAGTTGCTGAAGCTTTCTTT. Residues: CASSNPTGVVAEAFF.

This clonotype has ten or more counts. The V gene is TRBV7-2, the J gene TRBJ1-5; D gene ambiguous. The CDR3 is made up of 13 amino acids. Trimming cost V 5 bases and J 6 bases, with 11 bases left between them. In germline, CDR1 is SGHTA, CDR2 FQGNSA. The chain's CDR3 is CASSPFAGQPQHF. CDR3 DNA sequence: TGTGCCAGCAGCCCCTTTGCAGGTCAGCCCCAGCATTTT.

This clonotype has at least ten counts. The chain uses TRBV7-2 and TRBJ1-5; D not resolved. CDR3 size: 14 residues. The germline CDR1 and CDR2 sequences are SGHTA and FQGNSA. V was clipped by 5 bases and J by 6 bases, with 14 bases between them. CDR3 nucleotide sequence: TGTGCCAGCAGCACCGGACCCAGTAGTCAGCCCCAGCATTTT. Encoded protein: CASSTGPSSQPQHF.

The table lists this clonotype with many counts. The chain is built from TRBV15 and TRBJ2-7; D perhaps matches TRBD1 (5 bases). The V end was cut by 5 bases, the J end by 6 bases, with 20 bases between. The CDR3 loop spans 15 amino acids. Germline lookup yields CDR1 LNHNV and CDR2 YYDKDF (reference sequence). The DNA for the CDR3 is TGTGCCACCAGCTCCAGGGCATTCAGTGAGGCCGAGCAGTACTTC. Amino acid sequence: CATSSRAFSEAEQYF.

This clonotype was recorded many times. V usage is TRBV10-3 and J usage is TRBJ2-1; D might be TRBD2 (6 bases). Per the germline V gene, CDR1 is ENHRY and CDR2 is SYGVKD. Trimming left V 3 bases short and J 5 bases short, with 11 bases between. This CDR3 has 14 amino acids. The DNA of the CDR3 is TGTGCCATCAGTGAAGACCGGGGGAACAATGAGCAGTTCTTC. It translates to CAISEDRGNNEQFF.

This clonotype was observed at least ten times. V gene TRBV3-1 combines with J gene TRBJ1-5, with 8 bases lining up with TRBD1. The CDR3 spans 14 residues. In germline, CDR1 is LGHDT, CDR2 YNNKEL (reference sequence). V lost 1 base to trimming and J lost 7 bases; unmatched junction nucleotides: 3. CDR3 sequence (DNA): TGTGCCAGCAGCCAAGCAGGGGGCGGGCAGCCCCAGCATTTT. This encodes CASSQAGGGQPQHF.

Details on this clonotype: A read error may be the cause here, since a much bigger clone is one base away. The chain combines TRBV5-1 with TRBJ2-1; D call uncertain. CDR3 length: 17 amino acids. CDR1 and CDR2 from the germline V gene are SGHRS and YFSETQ. Deletions cut 0 bases from V and 4 bases from J, with 17 bases between. CDR3 residues: CASSLAQDGGLYNEQFF. DNA of the CDR3: TGCGCCAGCAGCTTGGCTCAGGACGGTGGCCTTTACAATGAGCAGTTCTTC.

This clonotype was counted many times. The chain employs TRBV12-3 or TRBV12-4 and TRBJ2-7; the match to TRBD1 covers 8 bases. Trimming took 6 bases from V and 11 from J; bases not matched to a gene: 9. The CDR3 totals 12 residues. The CDR3 here is CASSLSDRVEYF. CDR3 bases: TGTGCCAGCAGCCTCTCGGACAGGGTTGAGTACTTC.

This clonotype was recorded at least ten times. CDR3 loop: CASSPEKGRGVTDTQYF. The CDR3, as DNA: TGCGCCAGCAGCCCCGAGAAGGGCAGGGGAGTCACAGATACGCAGTATTTT. This sequence joins TRBV4-1 and TRBJ2-3; the D gene is possibly TRBD1 (6 bases). Germline V gene lookup returns CDR1 MGHRA and CDR2 YSYEKL. The CDR3 runs to 17 residues. Trimming took off 4 bases at V and 2 bases at J, with 19 bases between the two ends.

This clonotype was counted at least ten times. The chain links TRBV10-3 to TRBJ1-5, with 9 bases matching TRBD1. The CDR3 loop spans 15 amino acids. V trimming: 2 bases; J trimming: 7 bases; junction bases outside the gene matches: 6. From germline, CDR1 is ENHRY and CDR2 SYGVKD. The CDR3 nucleotides are TGTGCCATCAGTGAGCCGGGGGACAGGGAACAGCCCCAGCATTTT. Amino acids: CAISEPGDREQPQHF.

This clonotype was counted many times. The chain employs TRBV5-6 and TRBJ1-1; D uncertain. This CDR3 is built from 15 residues. V was clipped by 4 bases and J by 0 bases, with 13 bases between them. The V gene's germline CDR1 is SGHDT and CDR2 YYEEEE. Here the CDR3 reads CASSPVGVMNTEAFF. In DNA form, the CDR3 reads TGTGCCAGCAGCCCCGTCGGCGTCATGAACACTGAAGCTTTCTTT.

In its sample, this clonotype was seen many times. The rearrangement uses TRBV5-6 and TRBJ2-3; TRBD1 is a possible D gene (6 bases). In germline, CDR1 is SGHDT, CDR2 YYEEEE. CDR3 length: 14 amino acids. Trimming took off 3 bases at V and 1 base at J, with 9 bases between the two ends. CDR3 protein: CASSYGQRTDTQYF. DNA of the CDR3: TGTGCCAGCAGCTACGGACAGCGCACAGATACGCAGTATTTT.

This clonotype was counted at least ten times. The rearrangement uses TRBV7-9 and TRBJ1-1, with D unclear. This CDR3 is built from 16 residues. CDR1 and CDR2 from the germline V gene are SEHNR and FQNEAQ (reference sequence). Trimming took off 0 bases at V and 0 bases at J, with 11 bases between the two ends. The DNA of the CDR3 is TGTGCCAGCAGCTTAGCAACGGGGAGAATGAACACTGAAGCTTTCTTT. This gives the protein CASSLATGRMNTEAFF.

Comment on this clonotype: A read error may explain this, as a much larger clone is one base away. The V and J genes are TRBV2 and TRBJ1-2, with 11 bases identical to TRBD1. This CDR3 contains 15 residues. Germline trimming cut 7 bases from V and 4 bases from J; bases unmatched to any gene: 8. The germline gives CDR1 SNHLY, CDR2 FYNNEI. The CDR3 is CASMDTGTGGYGYTF. The CDR3 DNA is TGTGCCAGCATGGATACCGGGACAGGGGGCTATGGCTACACCTTC.

This clonotype was observed many times. V gene TRBV7-9 combines with J gene TRBJ2-2; D might be TRBD1 (6 bases). Trimming took off 5 bases at V and 1 base at J, with 8 bases between the two ends. CDR3 size: 14 residues. CDR1 and CDR2 from the germline V gene are SEHNR and FQNEAQ (reference sequence). DNA of the CDR3: TGTGCCAGCAGCCAACAGGGGAACACCGGGGAGCTGTTTTTT. As protein: CASSQQGNTGELFF.

This clonotype was observed at least ten times. This chain connects TRBV6-1 to TRBJ2-4; 13 bases fit TRBD2. Germline CDR1 is MNHNS and CDR2 is SASEGT. Trimming took 5 bases from V and 6 from J; bases not matched to a gene: 7. CDR3 size: 16 residues. In DNA, the CDR3 is TGTGCCAGCAGTCTCATGACTAGCGGGGGGAGAAACATTCAGTACTTC. Protein product: CASSLMTSGGRNIQYF.

The J gene is TRBJ1-1, the V gene TRBV5-1; D ambiguous. V lost 7 bases and J 4 bases, leaving 17 bases between the germline ends. Germline V lookup: CDR1 SGHRS, CDR2 YFSETQ. The CDR3 spans 14 residues. The CDR3 reads CASLGGYVGTEAFF. The CDR3 DNA is TGCGCCAGCTTGGGTGGGTATGTAGGCACTGAAGCTTTCTTT.

The chain recombines TRBV12-3 or TRBV12-4 with TRBJ2-5, with D unclear. CDR3 length: 14 amino acids. Trimming removed 0 bases from V and 5 bases from J, with 10 bases in between. The CDR3 sequence is CASSLAHPPETQYF. CDR3 sequence (DNA): TGTGCCAGCAGTTTAGCACACCCCCCGGAGACCCAGTACTTC.

In this sample, this clonotype turned up a few times. The genes are TRBV5-1 and TRBJ2-1; 9 bases match TRBD2. Per the germline V gene, CDR1 is SGHRS and CDR2 is YFSETQ. V lost 6 bases, J lost 0 bases, and 4 bases stayed unmatched. This CDR3 has 15 residues. The CDR3 sequence: CASNLGLASYNEQFF. As DNA, the CDR3 is TGCGCCAGCAACCTGGGACTAGCCTCCTACAATGAGCAGTTCTTC.

This clonotype was counted many times. The genes are TRBV2 and TRBJ2-1; maybe TRBD1 (5 bases). CDR1 is SNHLY and CDR2 is FYNNEI in the germline V gene. The length of the CDR3 is 14 residues. The V end was cut by 0 bases, the J end by 9 bases, with 12 bases between. The CDR3 region has the DNA TGTGCCAGCAGTGAAGCGGGTTTAGGGGTTGAGCAGTTCTTC. Its protein product is CASSEAGLGVEQFF.

This clonotype was found a few times. This chain uses TRBV7-9 with TRBJ1-2; 12 nucleotides align to TRBD1. The V and J ends lost 3 bases and 8 bases, in that order; junction bases with no gene match: 7. Looked up from germline, CDR1 is SEHNR and CDR2 is FQNEAQ (reference sequence). The CDR3 totals 15 residues. The CDR3 is CASSFPGQGAGGYTF. CDR3 nucleotide sequence: TGTGCCAGCAGCTTCCCGGGACAGGGGGCAGGAGGCTACACCTTC.

This clonotype appeared many times. This chain joins TRBV20-1 and TRBJ2-5; TRBD2 matches 7 bases. The CDR3 has 15 residues. With 3 bases clipped from V and 5 bases from J, the junction kept 12 bases outside the gene matches. CDR1 is DFQATT and CDR2 is SNEGSKA in the germline V gene (reference sequence). The CDR3 DNA sequence: TGCAGTGCTAGGGTCTTGGGGGGGTCAGGGGAGACCCAGTACTTC. Translation: CSARVLGGSGETQYF.